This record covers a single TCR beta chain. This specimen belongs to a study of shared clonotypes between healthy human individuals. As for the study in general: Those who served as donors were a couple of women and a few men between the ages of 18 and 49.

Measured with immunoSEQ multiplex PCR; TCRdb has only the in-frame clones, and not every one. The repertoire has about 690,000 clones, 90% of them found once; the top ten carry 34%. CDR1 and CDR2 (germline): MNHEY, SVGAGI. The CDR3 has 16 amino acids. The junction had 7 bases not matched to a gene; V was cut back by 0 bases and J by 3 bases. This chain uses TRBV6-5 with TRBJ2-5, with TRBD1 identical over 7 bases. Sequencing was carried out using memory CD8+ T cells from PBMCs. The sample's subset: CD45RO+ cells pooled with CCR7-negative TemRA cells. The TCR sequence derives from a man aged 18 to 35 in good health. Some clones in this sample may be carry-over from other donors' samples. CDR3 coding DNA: TGTGCCAGCAGTTACTCTCACGGGACAGCTAAAGAGACCCAGTACTTC. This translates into CASSYSHGTAKETQYF.